This TCR beta chain was recovered during a study of blood T cell repertoires in COVID-19. The assay was immunoSEQ multiplex PCR, and TCRdb's table has in-frame clones only and misses some. This sample has about 89,000 clones, with roughly 70% found just once. This clone was seen a few times. Germline trimming cut 3 bases from V and 5 bases from J; bases unmatched to any gene: 10. Germline-derived CDR1 and CDR2 are GTSNPN and SVGIG (reference sequence). The CDR3 is 15 amino acids. The receptor was isolated from a woman of 80 years or more with acute or convalescent COVID-19. Specimen: peripheral blood. The chain employs TRBV30 and TRBJ1-2, with 9 bases that match TRBD1. CDR3 loop: CAWREQGASTYGYTF. The CDR3 region has the DNA TGTGCCTGGAGAGAACAGGGGGCCTCCACTTATGGCTACACCTTC.